This T cell receptor beta chain was retrieved from a study of T-cell memory formation after mild COVID-19. This CDR3 is 14 amino acids long. CDR1 and CDR2 (germline): SGHRS, YFSETQ. V was pared by 6 bases and J by 3 bases, with 15 bases between. TCRdb used MiXCR to reprocess the 5' RACE reads, holding one entry per CDR3 protein. Here the sample spans under 300,000 distinct CDR3 sequences, around 15% being singletons. Material for sequencing was PBMCs or a T cell subset sorted from them (not recorded which). The source of this sequence is a man in his late teens or twenties who had mild COVID-19 (a few samples of this study predate the infection). Cell type and time point are not known. The gene calls are TRBV5-1 and TRBJ2-5; D may correspond to TRBD1 or TRBD2 (5 bases each). The chain's CDR3 is CASTSGTAKETQYF. CDR3 in DNA: TGCGCCAGCACCTCCGGGACGGCAAAAGAGACCCAGTACTTC.